This TCR beta chain was profiled in a study of blood T cells in healthy people across ages. Per sample, no less than 5.5 micrograms of total RNA were extracted. PCR was performed a second time for 7 to 11 cycles using a sample-barcoded 5' primer and a J-beta primer mix. Paired-end reads containing CDR3 totaled no fewer than 2.5 million for each sample. Each CDR3 protein gets one entry after TCRdb re-called the 5' RACE reads with MiXCR. The table includes about 800,000 distinct CDR3 sequences, nearly 60% detected once. This clonotype showed up just once. Its antigen remains unknown. Notes on the study in general: Strong correlation existed between TCR beta diversity and naive T cell percentage. With donor CMV status unknown, expanded clonotype changes were possibly confounded.

The CDR3 totals 13 residues. Trimming removed 6 bases from V and 4 bases from J; junction bases left unmatched: 7. The germline gives CDR1 SQVTM, CDR2 ANQGSEA. Sequencing input: blood. V is TRBV29-1 and J is TRBJ1-1; 8 nucleotides agree with TRBD1. This sequence was found in a man aged 30 to 39 in good health. The DNA of the CDR3 is TGCAGCGTCCTAAACAGGGGGAGCACTGAAGCTTTCTTT. Translating it yields CSVLNRGSTEAFF.